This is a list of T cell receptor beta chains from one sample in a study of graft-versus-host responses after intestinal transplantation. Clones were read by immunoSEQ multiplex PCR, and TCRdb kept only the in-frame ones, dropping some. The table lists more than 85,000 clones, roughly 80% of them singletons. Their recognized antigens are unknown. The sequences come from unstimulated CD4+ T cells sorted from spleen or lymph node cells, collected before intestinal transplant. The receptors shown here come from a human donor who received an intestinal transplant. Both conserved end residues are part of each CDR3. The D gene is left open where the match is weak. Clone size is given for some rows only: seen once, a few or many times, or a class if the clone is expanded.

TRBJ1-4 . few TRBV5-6 CASSFRAAGEKLFF TGTGCCAGCAGCTTCAGGGCGGCCGGTGAAAAACTGTTTTTT
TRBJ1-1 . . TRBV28 CASSYGLGGYTEAFF TGTGCCAGCAGTTATGGCCTGGGGGGTTACACTGAAGCTTTCTTT
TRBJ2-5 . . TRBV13 CASSLGLQETQYF TGTGCCAGCAGCTTGGGGCTCCAAGAGACCCAGTACTTC
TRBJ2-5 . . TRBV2 CASSERGRFVAQYF TGTGCCAGCAGTGAAAGGGGCCGGTTTGTGGCCCAGTACTTC
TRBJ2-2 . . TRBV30 CAWRYPGVGPSRGELFF TGTGCCTGGAGATATCCCGGAGTGGGGCCATCTCGGGGGGAGCTGTTTTTT
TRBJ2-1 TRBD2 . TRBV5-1 CASSLLAGVENEQFF TGCGCCAGCAGCTTACTAGCGGGAGTGGAGAATGAGCAGTTCTTC
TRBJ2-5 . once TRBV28 CASSPPSTETQYF TGTGCCAGCAGTCCCCCTAGTACAGAGACCCAGTACTTC
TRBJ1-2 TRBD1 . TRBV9 CASGRQGVNYGYTF TGTGCCAGCGGTCGACAGGGAGTTAACTATGGCTACACCTTC
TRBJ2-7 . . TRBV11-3 CASSLGGPRTLSSYEQYF TGTGCCAGCAGCTTAGGCGGCCCCCGGACTCTGAGCTCCTACGAGCAGTACTTC
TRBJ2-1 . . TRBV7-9 CASSLDGEQFF TGTGCCAGCAGCCTAGACGGGGAGCAGTTCTTC
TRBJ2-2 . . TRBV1 CTSSFDRDTGELFF TGCACCAGCAGCTTCGACAGGGACACCGGGGAGCTGTTTTTT
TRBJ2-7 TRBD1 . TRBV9 CASSKWTGGKYF TGTGCCAGCAGCAAATGGACAGGGGGTAAATACTTC
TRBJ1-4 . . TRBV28 CASSQDSNEKLFF TGTGCCAGCAGTCAGGACAGTAATGAAAAACTGTTTTTT
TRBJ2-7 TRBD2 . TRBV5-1 CASSLGGTSGRDEQYF TGCGCCAGCAGCTTGGGTGGGACTAGCGGGAGAGATGAGCAGTACTTC
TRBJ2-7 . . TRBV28 CASGEGGSSYEQYF TGTGCCAGCGGGGAGGGGGGGAGCAGTTACGAGCAGTACTTC
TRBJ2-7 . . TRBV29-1 CSVLGTSQGDEQYF TGCAGCGTCCTGGGAACTAGCCAAGGTGACGAGCAGTACTTC
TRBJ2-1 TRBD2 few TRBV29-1 CSVVAGGSYNEQFF TGCAGCGTTGTGGCGGGGGGCTCCTACAATGAGCAGTTCTTC
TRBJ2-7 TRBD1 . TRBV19 CASSGQGRTYEQYF TGTGCCAGTTCGGGACAGGGTAGAACCTACGAGCAGTACTTC
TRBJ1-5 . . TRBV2 CASSGGESQPQHF TGTGCCAGCAGTGGGGGCGAGAGTCAGCCCCAGCATTTT
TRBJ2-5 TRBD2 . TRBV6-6 CASSSGTSGSETQYF TGTGCCAGCAGTTCTGGGACTAGCGGGAGTGAGACCCAGTACTTC
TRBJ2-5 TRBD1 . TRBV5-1 CASSIGQGQETQYF TGCGCCAGCAGCATCGGACAGGGGCAAGAGACCCAGTACTTC
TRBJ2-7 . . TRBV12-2 CASRFNKEDKTYEQYF TGTGCAAGTCGCTTCAATAAAGAGGACAAAACCTACGAGCAGTACTTC
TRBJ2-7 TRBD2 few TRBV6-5 CASSRGVGLAEQYF TGTGCCAGCAGCCGGGGGGTGGGGCTGGCCGAGCAGTACTTC
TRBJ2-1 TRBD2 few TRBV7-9 CASSPGTSGGPPFF TGTGCCAGCAGCCCCGGGACTAGCGGGGGCCCCCCGTTCTTC
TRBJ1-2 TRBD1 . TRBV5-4 CASSLDRGGYGYTF TGTGCCAGCAGCTTGGACAGGGGTGGCTATGGCTACACCTTC
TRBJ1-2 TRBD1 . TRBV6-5 CASSVDRHYGYTF TGTGCCAGCAGTGTGGACAGGCACTATGGCTACACCTTC
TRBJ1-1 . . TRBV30 CAWTDYNTEAFF TGTGCCTGGACCGACTACAACACTGAAGCTTTCTTT
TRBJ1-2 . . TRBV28 CASSLKGVRGYTF TGTGCCAGCAGTCTCAAAGGGGTACGAGGCTACACCTTC